This TCR beta chain was identified during a study of blood T cell repertoires in COVID-19 (dated by TCRdb to about 2020). The study in broad terms: Samples from collaborators originated in the United States, Italy and Spain and spanned both the acute and convalescent phases of COVID-19. The prospective study material was composed of cDNA or gDNA derived from T cells, B-cell-depleted T cells, or PBMCs. The dataset comprised deeply sampled blood TCRbeta repertoires from subjects exposed to, actively infected with, or recovered from COVID-19. The repertoires were released in a freely available public database intended as a resource for research on the immune response to SARS-CoV-2. The samples were drawn from two sources: the first 160 participants of the ongoing ImmuneRACE study, and about 1,300 subjects contributed by 6 global collaborators. The sample metadata nearly always contained a de-identified subject ID, COVID-19 status, age in years and sex. HLA class I and class II types, where available, came from metadata supplied by the sample provider rather than from assay-based typing. Findings and caveats that apply to the study as a whole: Clinical and demographic metadata were provided uncurated, with the amount varying by source and participant.

TCRbeta CDR3 regions were amplified from genomic DNA using the immunoSEQ Assay, a bias-controlled multiplex PCR. The original pipeline was this. Nucleated cell counts per sample were estimated from amplification of reference gene primers within the assay. Sequence reads were collapsed and filtered to measure the absolute abundance of every unique TCRbeta CDR3 rearrangement. For each sample, productive Simpson clonality was calculated as the square root of Simpson's diversity index across productive rearrangements. The table was pulled from immuneACCESS by TCRdb, which kept in-frame rearrangements only. Such tables lose some clones; where checked, under half of the loss comes from unresolved V genes, and the rest has no known cause. The DNA was the basis for D and trimming; V, J and clone size are from that table. Counted in this sample were some 80,000 clones; around nine tenths of them appeared once. Roughly 19% of the sample lies in the top ten.

Comments on this clone: Its antigen remains unidentified. One base away there is no much larger clone; base qualities are not given.

The collaborating institutions used their own protocols to collect whole blood in K2EDTA tubes. For TCRbeta analysis, collaborators shipped samples as frozen whole blood, isolated PBMCs, or DNA extracted from either of those sample types. CDR1 MRHNA and CDR2 SNTAGT were looked up in the germline V gene. V is shortened by 1 base, J by 10 bases, and the region joining them spans 10 bases. The CDR3 holds 13 amino acids from the cysteine to the phenylalanine. CDR3 DNA only is kept here, 39 bases in frame from base 1. This chain joins TRBV6-4 to TRBJ1-4, with TRBD1 perhaps the D gene, on 6 matching bases. The clonotype comes from a human donor in a cohort sampled during active COVID-19. Sequenced: peripheral blood. The nucleotide sequence is TGTGCCAGCAGTGACTATGAAGGGGGAAAACTGTTTTTT. This codes for CASSDYEGGKLFF.